The 15 T cell receptor beta chains below were found in one sample sequenced in a study of blood T cell repertoires in COVID-19. The protocol was immunoSEQ multiplex PCR, while the TCRdb copy is restricted to in-frame clones and leaves out a portion. The table records hundreds of thousands of clones, 80% to 85% of them present only once. Sequencing was performed on peripheral blood. Every receptor here comes from a man aged 30-40 years with active or convalescent COVID-19.

Points on this clone: This may stem from a read error, because a much larger clone lies one nucleotide away. This chain connects TRBV28 to TRBJ2-2, with D hard to call. V was pared by 6 bases and J by 1 base, with 3 bases between. This CDR3 is built from 12 residues. Germline V lookup: CDR1 MDHEN, CDR2 SYDVKM. CDR3 in amino acids: CASRLNTGELFF. In DNA, the CDR3 is TGTGCCAGCAGACTGAACACCGGGGAGCTGTTTTTT.

This clone has only one observation. The CDR3 DNA reads as TGTGCCAGCAGTACCGGACAGGGGAGCTATGGCTACACCTTC. Protein sequence: CASSTGQGSYGYTF. The chain carries TRBV28 and TRBJ1-2; 9 nucleotides line up with TRBD1. Germline V gene data show CDR1 as MDHEN and CDR2 as SYDVKM. V shed 5 bases and J 4 bases; nucleotides not matched to a gene: 5. The CDR3 consists of 14 residues.

The count of this clone is one. V usage is TRBV4-1 and J usage is TRBJ2-7; 10 nucleotides line up with TRBD2. The V gene's germline CDR1 is MGHRA and CDR2 YSYEKL. Trimming at V came to 1 base and at J to 3 bases, leaving 3 bases not matched to a gene. The CDR3 extends over 15 amino acids. This CDR3 reads CASSQGSSGSYEQYF. The CDR3 nucleotides are TGCGCCAGCAGCCAAGGGTCTAGCGGGAGCTACGAGCAGTACTTC.

This clone was picked up one time. V gene TRBV27 combines with J gene TRBJ1-6; D is uncertain. The V gene lost 3 bases and the J gene lost 9 bases, with 18 bases spanning the gap. The germline gives CDR1 MNHEY, CDR2 SMNVEV (reference sequence). There are 16 residues in the CDR3. CDR3 amino acids: CASSFGSVESSSPLHF. The CDR3 DNA follows: TGTGCCAGCAGTTTTGGGTCCGTGGAGAGCAGTTCACCCCTCCACTTT.

The chain combines TRBV9 with TRBJ2-7; 9 positions match TRBD2. CDR1 SGDLS and CDR2 YYNGEE come from the germline V gene. The V segment lost 0 bases and the J segment 3 bases; nucleotides outside the gene matches: 4. This CDR3 contains 15 residues. The CDR3 loop is CASSVGGSGGYEQYF. The CDR3 nucleotides read TGTGCCAGCAGCGTAGGAGGTAGCGGGGGCTACGAGCAGTACTTC.

The rearrangement uses TRBV2 and TRBJ2-1; the D is unclear. V shed 4 bases and J shed 7 bases, with 5 bases lying between them. The germline gives CDR1 SNHLY, CDR2 FYNNEI. This CDR3 is built from 11 residues. The CDR3 DNA follows: TGTGCCAGCAGTGTTAGTAATGAGCAGTTCTTC. Its translation: CASSVSNEQFF.

The genes are TRBV4-3 and TRBJ2-5; D is possibly TRBD1 (7 bases). Deletions cut 4 bases from V and 5 bases from J, with 14 bases between. CDR3 length: 14 residues. Germline loops: CDR1 LGHNA, CDR2 YSLEER. The CDR3 here is CASSPGAGGETQYF. The CDR3, as DNA: TGCGCCAGCAGCCCTGGGGCAGGGGGGGAGACCCAGTACTTC.

This chain connects TRBV28 to TRBJ1-4; D might be TRBD1 (5 bases). With 7 bases removed from V and 8 bases from J, the gap between germline ends came to 14 bases. Germline-derived CDR1 and CDR2 are MDHEN and SYDVKM. The CDR3 spans 13 residues. CDR3 DNA: TGTGCCAGCATGGGGGGAGCGGGCGAAAAACTGTTTTTT. This sequence encodes CASMGGAGEKLFF.

V gene TRBV3-1 (or the pseudogene TRBV3-2) combines with J gene TRBJ2-1, with D perhaps TRBD1 (6 bases). The germline V gene encodes CDR1 LGHDT and CDR2 YNNKEL (reference sequence). The CDR3 has 16 residues. The V gene lost 2 bases and the J gene lost 0 bases, with 11 bases spanning the gap. CDR3 DNA: TGTGCCAGCAGCCAACGGCCGGACAGCTCCTACAATGAGCAGTTCTTC. This sequence encodes CASSQRPDSSYNEQFF.

CDR3 coding DNA: TGTGCCAGCACTAGTCGGACAGGGGTTGGCTACACCTTC. Its translation: CASTSRTGVGYTF. This chain uses TRBV9 with TRBJ1-2; 9 positions agree with TRBD1. Germline CDR1 and CDR2: SGDLS and YYNGEE. The CDR3 sequence is 13 residues long. Losses at the gene ends were 6 bases for V and 7 bases for J; bases not matched to a gene: 7.

The J gene is TRBJ2-1, the V gene TRBV7-2; 13 bases are shared with TRBD2. Trimming at V came to 5 bases and at J to 9 bases, leaving 7 bases not matched to a gene. CDR3 size: 15 residues. Germline CDR1 SGHTA, CDR2 FQGNSA. Here the CDR3 DNA reads TGTGCCAGCAGCGAACTAGCGGGAGGGGGCGGTGAGCAGTTCTTC. Translating it yields CASSELAGGGGEQFF.

The chain joins TRBV28 to TRBJ2-7, with TRBD2 matching 7 bases. The V gene end was trimmed by 1 base and the J gene end by 5 bases; junction bases not matched to a gene: 11. The CDR3 sequence is 16 residues long. The V gene's germline CDR1 is MDHEN and CDR2 SYDVKM. CDR3 DNA sequence: TGTGCCAGCAGTTTATATAGGCCGGGAGGTAGGGACGAGCAGTACTTC. Translation gives CASSLYRPGGRDEQYF.

A single count supports this clone. V gene TRBV4-1 combines with J gene TRBJ2-1; 11 positions agree with TRBD2. Losses at the gene ends were 9 bases for V and 3 bases for J; bases not matched to a gene: 16. The germline V gene encodes CDR1 MGHRA and CDR2 YSYEKL. The CDR3 is 18 residues long. The CDR3 loop reads CASHTGTSGTNIYNEQFF. CDR3 sequence (DNA): TGCGCCAGTCACACCGGGACTAGCGGAACCAACATCTACAATGAGCAGTTCTTC.

This clone appeared a single time. This chain connects TRBV28 to TRBJ1-1, with D possibly matching TRBD1 (5 bases). Trimming left V 3 bases short and J 6 bases short, with 8 bases between. Germline V gives CDR1 MDHEN, CDR2 SYDVKM. This CDR3 comprises 12 residues. CDR3 sequence (DNA): TGTGCCAGCAGTTTGTGGGGCTCTGAAGCTTTCTTT. This gives the protein CASSLWGSEAFF.

The V gene is TRBV3-1 (or the pseudogene TRBV3-2), the J gene TRBJ2-3, with 10 positions matching TRBD2. CDR1 and CDR2 (germline): LGHDT, YNNKEL (reference sequence). The junction had 15 bases not matched to a gene; V was cut back by 1 base and J by 2 bases. The CDR3 extends over 20 amino acids. CDR3: CASSQALSKREGDVTDTQYF. As DNA, the CDR3 is TGTGCCAGCAGCCAAGCTTTAAGTAAGCGGGAGGGCGACGTCACAGATACGCAGTATTTT.